The entry below gives a single T cell receptor beta chain sequence along with its context. Antigen: not known. This sample was taken from a study of cytomegalovirus exposure and HLA in healthy donors. Whole-study results and caveats: A later analysis reportedly found that, within productive TCRs, an Asian-associated ancestry cluster had fewer N-insertions than the mean observed across the approximately 700 donors.

PCR amplification relied on 60 Vbeta primers (plus 13 Jbeta primers). TCRdb keeps only in-frame clones here, not all; method: immunoSEQ multiplex PCR. The top ten clones hold about 1.1% of a sample with around 190,000 clones, approximately 90% of them seen once. This CDR3 spans 15 amino acids. Trimming took 1 base from V and 0 from J, leaving 7 bases between them. Germline V CDR1 and CDR2: MGHRA, YSYEKL. This clonotype was obtained from a boy aged 2 to 10 in good health and CMV-seronegative. Sequencing used PBMCs. The J gene is TRBJ2-1, the V gene TRBV4-1; perhaps TRBD2 as D (6 bases). CDR3 nucleotides: TGCGCCAGCAGCCAAGGGGGAGGCTCCTACAATGAGCAGTTCTTC. Its protein is CASSQGGGSYNEQFF.